One and the same sample provided the 9 T cell receptor beta chains below, sequenced in a study of cytotoxic CD8 clonotypes in ibrutinib-treated CLL. TCRdb's copy holds only in-frame clones and misses some; the assay was immunoSEQ multiplex PCR. Here the sample spans approximately 32,000 clones, approximately 69% being singletons. This material consisted of PBMCs, taken before ibrutinib treatment. Receptor source: a human donor with chronic lymphocytic leukemia.

The chain is built from TRBV11-2 and TRBJ1-2; D possibly corresponds to TRBD1 (5 bases). The V end lost 5 bases, the J end lost 6 bases, and 10 bases lay between the germline ends. The CDR3 covers 12 residues. Germline V gene lookup returns CDR1 SGHAT and CDR2 FQNNGV. CDR3 bases: TGTGCCAGCAGCGAACACAGGAATGGCTACACCTTC. Translating gives CASSEHRNGYTF.

This chain connects TRBV13 to TRBJ2-7; perhaps D is TRBD1 or TRBD2 (6 bases each). Trimming cost V 5 bases and J 1 base, with 15 bases left between them. This CDR3 region has 15 residues. From germline, CDR1 is PRHDT and CDR2 FYEKMQ (reference sequence). DNA for the CDR3: TGTGCCAGCAGCCCGACTAGGGGGGCTTCCTACGAGCAGTACTTC. Translation gives CASSPTRGASYEQYF.

The J gene is TRBJ2-7, the V gene TRBV5-1; D ambiguous. V was pared by 0 bases and J by 4 bases, with 5 bases between. The CDR3 consists of 12 residues. CDR1 SGHRS and CDR2 YFSETQ come from the germline V gene. The CDR3 spells CASSLDGYEQYF. DNA for the CDR3: TGCGCCAGCAGCTTGGACGGGTACGAGCAGTACTTC. Together with reference TRBV5-1 and TRBJ2-7, the CDR3 gives the full variable domain: KAGVTQTPRYLIKTRGQQVTLSCSPISGHRSVSWYQQTPGQGLQFLFEYFSETQRNKGNFPGRFSGRQFSNSRSEMNVSTLELGDSALYLCASSLDGYEQYFGPGTRLTVT.

The chain couples TRBV6-1 to TRBJ2-7, with a tentative D call TRBD2 (7 bases). V lost 2 bases to trimming and J lost 4 bases, with 15 bases between them. CDR3 length equals 15 residues. The germline V gene encodes CDR1 MNHNS and CDR2 SASEGT. The CDR3 DNA reads TGTGCCAGCAGTGAATTTGTTGAGGGGGGGTACGAGCAGTACTTC. Translating gives CASSEFVEGGYEQYF.

The V and J genes are TRBV21-1 and TRBJ2-3. TRBV21-1 is labeled a pseudogene. The CDR3 has 16 amino acids. The CDR3 DNA follows: TGTGCCAGCAGCCCACGAGGGGGGTGGGGCACAGATACGCAGTATTTT. It translates to CASSPRGGWGTDTQYF.

V gene TRBV4-1 combines with J gene TRBJ2-4; TRBD2 matches at 10 bases. V shed 2 bases and J 1 base; nucleotides not matched to a gene: 8. The CDR3 is 18 amino acids. CDR1 MGHRA and CDR2 YSYEKL come from the germline V gene. The CDR3 spells CASSQPAGGLTAKNIQYF. The CDR3 nucleotides read TGCGCCAGCAGCCAACCAGCGGGGGGGCTAACGGCCAAAAACATTCAGTACTTC.

The count of this clone is one. The chain has TRBV4-2 and TRBJ1-3, with TRBD1 matching over 8 bases. J gave up 6 bases and V 7 bases, and 8 bases lay outside the gene matches. CDR1 LGHNA and CDR2 YNFKEQ come from the germline V gene. This CDR3 has 14 residues. The CDR3 bases are TGTGCCAGCAAAAAGACAGGGGAGGAAAACACCATATATTTT. It translates to CASKKTGEENTIYF.

The gene calls are TRBV20-1 and TRBJ2-7; D may be TRBD2 (5 bases). The germline V gene encodes CDR1 DFQATT and CDR2 SNEGSKA (reference sequence). CDR3 size: 11 residues. V was shortened by 4 bases and J by 3 bases, with 7 bases between the two germline ends. CDR3 nucleotide sequence: TGCAGTGCTATTGGACTCTACGAGCAGTACTTC. The encoded protein is CSAIGLYEQYF.

The chain couples TRBV7-9 to TRBJ2-1; a weak D match, TRBD2 (6 bases). This CDR3 spans 15 amino acids. The germline CDR1 and CDR2 sequences are SEHNR and FQNEAQ (reference sequence). Trimming cost V 3 bases and J 2 bases, with 11 bases left between them. In DNA, the CDR3 is TGTGCCAGCAGCTTTCGCGGGGATCCCTACAATGAGCAGTTCTTC. It yields the protein CASSFRGDPYNEQFF.